The T cell receptor (beta chain) under discussion was sequenced for a study of T-cell memory formation after mild COVID-19 (dated by TCRdb to about 2021). Regarding the study in general: TCR sequence clusters from the two donors were largely donor specific. The cohort was made up of two young adult volunteers, one female and one male, who were previously healthy. In two donors, T-cell clones that expanded and contracted after mild COVID-19 were followed by sequencing TCRalpha and TCRbeta repertoires longitudinally.

What the authors observed across the whole study: Only a couple of mild cases were covered in the study, and larger cohorts including severe cases with pre-infection samples were considered necessary. Some responding clones were detected in pre-infection memory, suggesting pre-existing cross-reactive memory T cells joined the SARS-CoV-2 response. The second-wave clones that peaked on day 37 were not confirmed to be SARS-CoV-2 specific. Contracting CD4+ clones were found mainly in CM and EM memory subsets, while CD8+ clones were enriched in EMRA. From day 15 to 85, contracting clones showed balanced CD4/CD8 phenotypes, whereas a second wave of clones that expanded from day 15 to 37 leaned towards CD4+.

V was cut back by 4 bases and J by 5 bases, leaving a gap of 14 bases between them. The germline V gene sets CDR1 to SQVTM and CDR2 to ANQGSEA. The CDR3 starts with the cysteine, ends with the phenylalanine, and has 14 residues. Just CDR3 DNA is preserved here, 42 bases in frame from base 1. This clonotype was seen a few times. Its specific antigen is unknown. Base-call qualities are not available, and no considerably larger clone is one nucleotide away. For sequencing, an Illumina NovaSeq 6000 was employed. Using 5'RACE with constant-segment primers, TCRalpha and TCRbeta cDNA libraries were constructed, with sample barcodes and unique molecular identifiers added in the process. RNA was extracted from every sample with Trizol reagent. Amplification of the libraries took two PCR steps, and the second step added a second sample barcode plus Illumina TruSeq adapters. Sequencing of libraries was performed on an Illumina NovaSeq with 2 x 150 bp paired-end reads. Per the authors' processing: The reads were demultiplexed and collapsed into UMI-guided consensus sequences using migec v1.2.7. Using mixcr v2.1.11, UMI consensuses were aligned to TRA and TRB V and J templates and then assembled into clonotypes. A clonotype was counted as expanded or contracted only when both edgeR and NoisET called the clonotype significant, with the noise models trained on biological replicates. For edgeR calls, the cutoffs were a false discovery rate-adjusted p below 0.01 and a log2 fold-change threshold of 1. As an exploratory analysis of dynamics, max-normalized trajectories of the 1000 most abundant clonotypes were examined by PCA with hierarchical clustering. Separately sequenced CD4+ and CD8+ repertoires were used to assign a CD4 or CD8 phenotype to each responding clone. TCRdb reprocessed the public reads (quality trimming at Q25 with fastp, clone calling with MiXCR) and kept in-frame beta chains. CDR3 protein duplicates are merged, each entry listing the most common genes and DNA. The V and J calls were not made by the authors but by TCRdb's processing. The sample contains hundreds of thousands of distinct CDR3 sequences, nearly 25% of them found a single time. The ten biggest clones cover around 12% of the sample.

PBMCs were isolated by Ficoll-Paque density gradient centrifugation. Material: PBMCs or a T cell subset sorted from them (not recorded which). The V gene is TRBV29-1 and the J gene is TRBJ1-4; the D gene lacks a confident call. This clonotype was sampled from an adult woman who had mild COVID-19 (a few samples of this study predate the infection). The sample titles of this study are shuffled in the database, so cell type and time point are left out; the donor was told from shared clones. The CDR3 here reads CSVVAGIGNEKLFF. The DNA sequence is given as TGCAGCGTTGTGGCCGGGATCGGAAATGAAAAACTGTTTTTT.